This TCR beta chain was recorded in a study of vaccination and CD4 T cells after COVID-19. Sequencing of the DNA from cultured CD4+ T cells was carried out with the Oncomine TCR Beta short-read assay. TCRdb recomputed calls from the PCR reads with MiXCR, one row per CDR3 protein. In the table there are around 12,000 distinct CDR3 sequences, roughly a third of which are singletons. The V gene lost 5 bases and the J gene lost 6 bases, with 20 bases spanning the gap. Per germline, CDR1 SGHRS and CDR2 YFSETQ. CDR3 size: 15 residues. The sample's treatment: roughly 10-day PBMC culture with coronavirus spike peptide pools or control peptides (ViraFEST assay). Details on this clonotype: As yet, its antigen is unknown.

The source of this sequence is a human donor who received a COVID-19 vaccine. The starting material was CD4+ T cells from blood, cultured in vitro, obtained before SARS-CoV-2 vaccination. This chain joins TRBV5-1 and TRBJ1-1, with TRBD1 as a possible D gene (5 bases). CDR3 residues: CASSQNEAGVPEAFF. In DNA form, the CDR3 reads TGCGCCAGCAGTCAAAATGAGGCGGGGGTCCCTGAAGCTTTCTTT.